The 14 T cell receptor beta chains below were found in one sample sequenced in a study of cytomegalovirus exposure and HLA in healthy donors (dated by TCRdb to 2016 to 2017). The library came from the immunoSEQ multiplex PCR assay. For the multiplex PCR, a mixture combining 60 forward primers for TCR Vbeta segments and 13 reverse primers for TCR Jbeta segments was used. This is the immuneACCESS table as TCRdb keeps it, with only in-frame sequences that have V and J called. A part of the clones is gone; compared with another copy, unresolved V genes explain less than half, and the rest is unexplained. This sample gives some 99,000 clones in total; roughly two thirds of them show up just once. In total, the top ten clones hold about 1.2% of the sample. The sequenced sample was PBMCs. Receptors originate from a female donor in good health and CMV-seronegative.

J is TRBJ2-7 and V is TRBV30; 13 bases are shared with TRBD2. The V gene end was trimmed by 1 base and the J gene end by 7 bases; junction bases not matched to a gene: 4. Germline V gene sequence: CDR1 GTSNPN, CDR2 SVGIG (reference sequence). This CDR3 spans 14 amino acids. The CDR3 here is CAWSAPGLAGEQYF. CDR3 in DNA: TGTGCCTGGAGTGCGCCGGGACTAGCGGGAGAGCAGTACTTC.

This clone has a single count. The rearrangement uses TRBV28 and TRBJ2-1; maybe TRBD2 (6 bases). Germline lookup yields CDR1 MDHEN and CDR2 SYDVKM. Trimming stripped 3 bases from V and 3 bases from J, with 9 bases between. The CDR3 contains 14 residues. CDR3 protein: CASSFGGDYNEQFF. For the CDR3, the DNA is TGTGCCAGCAGTTTTGGCGGGGACTACAATGAGCAGTTCTTC.

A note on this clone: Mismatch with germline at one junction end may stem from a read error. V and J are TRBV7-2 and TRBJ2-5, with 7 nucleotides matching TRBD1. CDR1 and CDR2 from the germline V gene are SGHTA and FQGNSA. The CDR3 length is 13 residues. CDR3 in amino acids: CASSMDRQDTQYF. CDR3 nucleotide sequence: TGTGCCAGCAGCATGGACAGGCAAGACACCCAGTACTTC.

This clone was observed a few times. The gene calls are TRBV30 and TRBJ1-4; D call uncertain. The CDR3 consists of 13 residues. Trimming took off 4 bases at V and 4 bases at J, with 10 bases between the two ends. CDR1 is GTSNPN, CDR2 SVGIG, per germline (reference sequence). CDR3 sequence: CAWTWGVNEKLFF. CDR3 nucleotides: TGTGCCTGGACGTGGGGAGTTAATGAAAAACTGTTTTTT.

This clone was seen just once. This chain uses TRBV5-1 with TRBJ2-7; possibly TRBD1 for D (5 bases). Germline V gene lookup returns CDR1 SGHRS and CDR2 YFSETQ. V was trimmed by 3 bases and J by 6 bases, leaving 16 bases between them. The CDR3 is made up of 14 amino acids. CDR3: CASSSSQGLVEQYF. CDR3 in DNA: TGCGCCAGCAGCTCCAGCCAGGGTCTGGTCGAGCAGTACTTC.

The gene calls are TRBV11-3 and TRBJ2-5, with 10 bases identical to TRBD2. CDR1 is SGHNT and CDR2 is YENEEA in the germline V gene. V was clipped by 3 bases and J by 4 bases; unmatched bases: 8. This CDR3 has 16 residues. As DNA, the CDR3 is TGTGCCAGCAGCTTCGCAGCGGGGGGGCGTGGAGAGACCCAGTACTTC. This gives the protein CASSFAAGGRGETQYF.

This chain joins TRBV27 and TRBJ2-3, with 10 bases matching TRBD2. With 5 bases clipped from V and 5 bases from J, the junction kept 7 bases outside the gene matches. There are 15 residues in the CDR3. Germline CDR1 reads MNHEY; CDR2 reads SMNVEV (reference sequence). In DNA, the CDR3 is TGTGCCAGCAGTGCACCTAGCGGGAGAAGAGATACGCAGTATTTT. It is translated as CASSAPSGRRDTQYF.

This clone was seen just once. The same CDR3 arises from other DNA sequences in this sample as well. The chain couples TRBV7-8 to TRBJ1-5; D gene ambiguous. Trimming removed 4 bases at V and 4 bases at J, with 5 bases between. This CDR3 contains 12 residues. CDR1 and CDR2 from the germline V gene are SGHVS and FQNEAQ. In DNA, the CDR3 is TGTGCCAGCAGCTCCACAAATCAGCCCCAGCATTTT. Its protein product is CASSSTNQPQHF.

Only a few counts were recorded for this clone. CDR3: CASSIPRYTEAFF. CDR3 DNA sequence: TGTGCCAGTAGTATCCCCAGATACACTGAAGCTTTCTTT. This chain links TRBV19 with TRBJ1-1; D unresolved. Germline assignment: CDR1 LNHDA and CDR2 SQIVND (reference sequence). There are 13 residues in the CDR3. The V end lost 3 bases, the J end lost 3 bases, and 8 bases lay between the germline ends.

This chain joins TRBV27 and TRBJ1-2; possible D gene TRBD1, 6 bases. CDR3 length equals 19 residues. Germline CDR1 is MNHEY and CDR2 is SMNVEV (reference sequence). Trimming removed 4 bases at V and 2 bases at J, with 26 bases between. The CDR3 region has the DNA TGTGCCAGCAGTTACCTAGACCAGGGGCGAGGGGCAGGAAACTATGGCTACACCTTC. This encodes CASSYLDQGRGAGNYGYTF.

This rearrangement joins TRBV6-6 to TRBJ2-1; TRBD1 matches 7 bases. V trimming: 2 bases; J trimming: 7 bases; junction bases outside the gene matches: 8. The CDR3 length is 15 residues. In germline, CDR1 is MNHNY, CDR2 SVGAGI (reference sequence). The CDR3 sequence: CASSYGIPRGNEQFF. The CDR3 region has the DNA TGTGCCAGCAGTTACGGGATCCCCAGGGGGAATGAGCAGTTCTTC.

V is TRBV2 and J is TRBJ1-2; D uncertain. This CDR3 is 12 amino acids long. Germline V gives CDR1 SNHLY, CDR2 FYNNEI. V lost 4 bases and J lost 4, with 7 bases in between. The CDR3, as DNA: TGTGCCAGCAGTGGTACAGCCTATGGCTACACCTTC. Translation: CASSGTAYGYTF.

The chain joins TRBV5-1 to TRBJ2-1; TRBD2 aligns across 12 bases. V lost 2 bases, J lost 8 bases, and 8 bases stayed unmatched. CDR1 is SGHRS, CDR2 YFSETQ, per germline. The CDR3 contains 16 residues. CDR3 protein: CASSLDLAGGLDEQFF. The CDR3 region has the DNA TGCGCCAGCAGCTTAGACCTAGCGGGAGGGTTGGATGAGCAGTTCTTC.

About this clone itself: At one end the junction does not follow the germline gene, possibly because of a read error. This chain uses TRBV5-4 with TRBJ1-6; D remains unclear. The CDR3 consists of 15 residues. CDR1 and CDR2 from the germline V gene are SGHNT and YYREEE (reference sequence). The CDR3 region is CASSLTLGVSSPLNF. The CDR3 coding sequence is TGTGCCAGCAGCCTTACGCTCGGGGTGAGTTCACCCCTCAACTTT.